Each of the 5 T cell receptor beta chains below was sequenced from the same sample in a study of T cells in localized non-small cell lung cancer. TCRdb's copy holds only in-frame clones and misses some; the assay was immunoSEQ multiplex PCR. Among roughly 16,000 clones listed, around 89% were seen once. The specimen was peripheral blood, collected before any cancer treatment. These receptors were taken from a female donor over 55 with stage III squamous cell lung carcinoma.

The CDR3 reads CASSPLGQATYEQYF. The CDR3 region has the DNA TGTGCCAGTAGTCCCCTAGGACAGGCGACCTACGAGCAGTACTTC. The chain combines TRBV19 with TRBJ2-7; 7 positions match TRBD1. V trimming: 5 bases; J trimming: 2 bases; junction bases outside the gene matches: 9. Germline CDR1 is LNHDA and CDR2 is SQIVND (reference sequence). The CDR3 is 15 residues long.

The rearrangement uses TRBV19 and TRBJ2-5; 7 nucleotides line up with TRBD2. The V gene's germline CDR1 is LNHDA and CDR2 SQIVND (reference sequence). CDR3 length: 14 amino acids. V lost 4 bases and J lost 5; bases outside the gene matches: 7. CDR3 residues: CASSSGGNWETQYF. The CDR3 DNA follows: TGTGCCAGTAGTAGCGGGGGTAATTGGGAGACCCAGTACTTC.

The V call is TRBV5-4, the J call TRBJ1-4; 8 bases match TRBD1. V gave up 6 bases and J gave up 2 bases; unmatched junction bases: 3. CDR1 SGHNT and CDR2 YYREEE come from the germline V gene (reference sequence). CDR3 size: 14 residues. The CDR3 reads CASTRTGTNEKLFF. Here the CDR3 DNA reads TGTGCCAGCACCCGGACAGGGACTAATGAAAAACTGTTTTTT.

The V gene is TRBV5-4, the J gene TRBJ2-3; D not certain. V lost 4 bases and J lost 6, with 9 bases in between. This CDR3 region has 12 residues. CDR1 SGHNT and CDR2 YYREEE come from the germline V gene (reference sequence). CDR3: CASSGSRDTQYF. Here the CDR3 DNA reads TGTGCCAGCAGCGGTAGCAGGGATACGCAGTATTTT.

CDR3 sequence (DNA): TGCGCCAGCAGCCAATTCCCGGGACAGGGCTCCTACGAGCAGTACTTC. Translating it yields CASSQFPGQGSYEQYF. The chain links TRBV4-1 to TRBJ2-7, with 9 positions matching TRBD1. The V segment lost 2 bases and the J segment 0 bases; nucleotides outside the gene matches: 5. The CDR3 has 16 residues. Germline-derived CDR1 and CDR2 are MGHRA and YSYEKL.